These 8 T cell receptor beta chains were all obtained from the same sample, sequenced in a study of PD-1 blockade in classical Hodgkin lymphoma. Measured with immunoSEQ multiplex PCR; TCRdb has only the in-frame clones, and not every one. The sample includes fewer than 40,000 clones, around 89% of them seen just once. This sample's time point: newly diagnosed, previously untreated cHL patient sample. Using magnetic negative selection, the CD4+ T cells were separated out of thawed PBMCs. Sequences were obtained from CD4+ T cells from blood. The receptors were gathered from a human donor with classical Hodgkin lymphoma.

The chain couples TRBV20-1 to TRBJ1-4; D is unclear. This CDR3 is 11 amino acids long. Germline loops: CDR1 DFQATT, CDR2 SNEGSKA (reference sequence). CDR3 loop: CSYGLGGKLFF. As DNA, the CDR3 is TGCAGCTACGGACTGGGCGGAAAACTGTTTTTT.

The chain couples TRBV6-5 to TRBJ1-2; possibly TRBD1 for D (6 bases). The CDR3 length is 15 residues. Germline CDR1 reads MNHEY; CDR2 reads SVGAGI. V shed 8 bases and J shed 5 bases, with 21 bases lying between them. The DNA for the CDR3 is TGTGCCAGCTCACCAATATTGGGAGGGGGGTATGGCTACACCTTC. Translated: CASSPILGGGYGYTF.

This clone has just a few counts. The chain couples TRBV18 to TRBJ1-1, with D maybe TRBD1 (6 bases). This CDR3 contains 15 residues. V lost 3 bases to trimming and J lost 3 bases, with 14 bases between them. Germline values: CDR1 KGHSH, CDR2 LQKENI. For the CDR3, the DNA is TGTGCCAGCTCACCTACGGGACACAGAGACACTGAAGCTTTCTTT. It encodes CASSPTGHRDTEAFF.

The rearrangement links TRBV29-1 to TRBJ1-5; TRBD1 might be the D (6 bases). The CDR3 contains 13 residues. Germline CDR1 is SQVTM and CDR2 is ANQGSEA. V lost 6 bases, J lost 2 bases, and 11 bases lay in between. The CDR3 loop reads CSVGGGGNQPQHF. In DNA form, the CDR3 reads TGCAGCGTGGGAGGGGGTGGCAATCAGCCCCAGCATTTT.

The rearrangement uses TRBV2 and TRBJ2-2; no definite D call. Germline V gene lookup returns CDR1 SNHLY and CDR2 FYNNEI. V gave up 7 bases and J gave up 1 base, with 10 bases separating them. This CDR3 is 14 amino acids long. This chain's CDR3 is CASKIVENTGELFF. CDR3 nucleotide sequence: TGTGCCAGCAAAATAGTGGAGAACACCGGGGAGCTGTTTTTT. The complete variable domain, with remaining parts taken from reference TRBV2 and TRBJ2-2, reads EPEVTQTPSHQVTQMGQEVILRCVPISNHLYFYWYRQILGQKVEFLVSFYNNEISEKSEIFDDQFSVERPDGSNFTLKIRSTKLEDSAMYFCASKIVENTGELFFGEGSRLTVL.

V gene TRBV6-5 combines with J gene TRBJ1-5; no definite D call. The CDR3 extends over 12 amino acids. Per the germline V gene, CDR1 is MNHEY and CDR2 is SVGAGI. V lost 7 bases and J lost 3, with 7 bases in between. The CDR3, as DNA: TGTGCCAGCAAAAGCCCCAATCAGCCCCAGCATTTT. This translates into CASKSPNQPQHF.

The rearrangement uses TRBV5-6 and TRBJ1-6; D call uncertain. Trimming took off 2 bases at V and 5 bases at J, with 14 bases between the two ends. The CDR3 sequence is 16 residues long. Germline V CDR1 and CDR2: SGHDT, YYEEEE. The CDR3 is CASSFGNSFHNSPLHF. CDR3 sequence (DNA): TGTGCCAGCAGCTTCGGGAACAGCTTCCATAATTCACCCCTCCACTTT.

The rearrangement uses TRBV4-1 and TRBJ1-2; D is ambiguous. V lost 1 base and J lost 4, with 13 bases in between. The CDR3 extends over 15 amino acids. Germline loops: CDR1 MGHRA, CDR2 YSYEKL. Here the CDR3 reads CASSQGVSGGYGYTF. CDR3 coding DNA: TGCGCCAGCAGCCAAGGGGTTAGCGGCGGCTATGGCTACACCTTC.